This TCR beta chain came from a study of blood T cell repertoires in COVID-19. Per the study methods: Researchers report that nucleated cell counts were estimated from reference gene primer amplification. Some clones are missing from TCRdb's copy, which holds only in-frame ones; the method was immunoSEQ multiplex PCR. V, J and clone size derive from that table, while D and trimming were established from the DNA sequence. The table records under 85,000 clones, around nine tenths of them present only once. V gave up 2 bases and J gave up 1 base, with 8 bases separating them. The CDR3 runs 14 residues. Looked up from germline, CDR1 is MNHNY and CDR2 is SVGAGI (reference sequence).

The sample consisted of peripheral blood. The receptor was derived from a woman older than 75 with active or convalescent COVID-19. This sequence joins TRBV6-6 and TRBJ1-1; D remains unclear. The CDR3 sequence is CASSYKTGNTEAFF. The CDR3 region has the DNA TGTGCCAGCAGTTACAAGACGGGGAACACTGAAGCTTTCTTT.